The 17 T cell receptor beta chains below were found in one sample sequenced in a study of T-cell reconstitution after alpha-beta-depleted transplantation in children (dated by TCRdb to 2016 to 2017). Receptor amplification or capture employed PCR. TCRdb names Illumina HiSeq 2500 as the instrument used. TCR library preparation used molecular barcoding, with unique molecular identifiers applied to normalize quantification of the TCRbeta repertoire. TCRdb ran its own pipeline on the public reads, namely fastp trimming at Q25 and MiXCR clone calling, and kept in-frame beta chains. Merged by CDR3 protein, the rows form single entries marked with the most common genes and DNA. This sample gives 250,000 to 300,000 distinct CDR3 sequences in total; 9.9% of them show up just once. The ten largest clones add up to around 10% of the sample. The sequenced sample was PBMCs from the stem cell graft donor, obtained from the stem cell graft. These receptors were taken from a human donor who donated a stem cell graft to a child with SCID.

At least ten counts were recorded for this clonotype. The chain uses TRBV5-6 and TRBJ1-2; no clear D. The V end was cut by 1 base, the J end by 5 bases, with 12 bases between. CDR3 length equals 14 residues. Germline CDR1 is SGHDT and CDR2 is YYEEEE. The CDR3 is CASSLSGTTYGYTF. CDR3 coding DNA: TGTGCCAGCAGCTTGTCGGGCACCACATATGGCTACACCTTC.

The genes are TRBV11-1 and TRBJ1-2; D possibly corresponds to TRBD1 (6 bases). The CDR3 covers 18 residues. Trimming shortened V by 5 bases and J by 3 bases, and 25 bases separated the two germline ends. CDR1 and CDR2 from the germline V gene are SGHAT and FQDESV (reference sequence). The CDR3 DNA reads TGTGCCAGCAGCCCCACCGGGACATCATCCTCCCACGACTATGGCTACACCTTC. Amino acid sequence: CASSPTGTSSSHDYGYTF.

A few counts support this clonotype. The genes are TRBV6-5 and TRBJ1-6; D possibly corresponds to TRBD1 (5 bases). This CDR3 region has 13 residues. The germline V gene encodes CDR1 MNHEY and CDR2 SVGAGI. Trimming pared 6 bases from V and 15 bases from J, leaving 18 bases between. In nucleotides, the CDR3 is TGTGCCAGCAGGAGGGGTTCTCCCTCGGACCTCCACTTT. Translated: CASRRGSPSDLHF.

This clonotype has more than one count but fewer than ten. The chain joins TRBV3-1 to TRBJ2-3, with 11 bases identical to TRBD2. The CDR3 is 21 residues long. With V trimmed by 0 bases and J by 3 bases, 17 bases remained unmatched. Germline values: CDR1 LGHDT, CDR2 YNNKEL (reference sequence). The CDR3 loop is CASSQEVGGASGGLGTDTQYF. The CDR3 region has the DNA TGTGCCAGCAGCCAAGAGGTCGGAGGCGCTAGCGGGGGGTTGGGTACAGATACGCAGTATTTT.

This clonotype was seen a few times. The chain uses TRBV4-1 and TRBJ2-7, with 11 positions matching TRBD2. This CDR3 has 17 residues. Germline CDR1 reads MGHRA; CDR2 reads YSYEKL. V dropped 0 bases and J dropped 0; count of bases not matched to a gene: 4. CDR3 sequence: CASSQEGLAAHSYEQYF. The CDR3 DNA follows: TGCGCCAGCAGCCAAGAGGGACTAGCGGCTCACTCCTACGAGCAGTACTTC.

The V gene is TRBV12-3 or TRBV12-4, the J gene TRBJ2-5, with D perhaps matching TRBD1 (5 bases). Trimming stripped 6 bases from V and 5 bases from J, with 16 bases between. This CDR3 has 14 amino acids. DNA for the CDR3: TGTGCCAGCAGCTCCGACAGACCCGGGGAGACCCAGTACTTC. Translating gives CASSSDRPGETQYF.

A few counts support this clonotype. The rearrangement uses TRBV6-1 and TRBJ2-7; tentative D call: TRBD1 (6 bases). The CDR3 totals 14 residues. The V end lost 6 bases, the J end lost 2 bases, and 14 bases lay between the germline ends. Germline V gene lookup returns CDR1 MNHNS and CDR2 SASEGT. This CDR3 is CASRTGTPTYEQYF. The CDR3, as DNA: TGTGCCAGCAGGACCGGGACACCAACCTACGAGCAGTACTTC.

This chain connects TRBV6-1 to TRBJ1-4; 9 bases match TRBD1. The V and J ends lost 8 bases and 7 bases, in that order; junction bases with no gene match: 5. CDR3 length: 13 residues. The germline gives CDR1 MNHNS, CDR2 SASEGT. The chain's CDR3 is CASRRDRVEKLFF. DNA for the CDR3: TGTGCCAGCCGCCGGGACAGGGTTGAAAAACTGTTTTTT.

The chain combines TRBV5-1 with TRBJ1-2; D perhaps matches TRBD1 (5 bases). CDR1 and CDR2 (germline): SGHRS, YFSETQ. Trimming took off 0 bases at V and 3 bases at J, with 15 bases between the two ends. This CDR3 comprises 16 residues. CDR3 sequence (DNA): TGCGCCAGCAGCTTGGATACAGGTCCGGGGGACTATGGCTACACCTTC. Its protein product is CASSLDTGPGDYGYTF.

This clonotype appeared a few times. V gene TRBV5-1 combines with J gene TRBJ1-2, with D uncertain. The CDR3 length is 12 residues. From germline, CDR1 is SGHRS and CDR2 YFSETQ. V was pared by 1 base and J by 8 bases, with 9 bases between. CDR3 sequence reads: CASSLRGEGYTF. The CDR3 nucleotides read TGCGCCAGCAGCTTGAGAGGCGAAGGCTACACCTTC. Supplemented by reference TRBV5-1 and TRBJ1-2, the full variable domain reads KAGVTQTPRYLIKTRGQQVTLSCSPISGHRSVSWYQQTPGQGLQFLFEYFSETQRNKGNFPGRFSGRQFSNSRSEMNVSTLELGDSALYLCASSLRGEGYTFGSGTRLTVV.

A few counts support this clonotype. The J gene is TRBJ1-2, the V gene TRBV7-2; D not resolved. Trimming took 3 bases from V and 8 from J, leaving 22 bases between them. Germline V CDR1 and CDR2: SGHTA, FQGNSA. The CDR3 contains 16 residues. CDR3 protein: CASSFDGLTPSGGYTF. The CDR3 DNA reads TGTGCCAGCAGCTTCGACGGTCTGACCCCCAGTGGAGGCTACACCTTC.

The rearrangement links TRBV5-1 to TRBJ2-2, with 8 bases aligning to TRBD1. The CDR3 is 15 residues long. The V gene end was trimmed by 4 bases and the J gene end by 1 base; junction bases not matched to a gene: 3. Germline V gives CDR1 SGHRS, CDR2 YFSETQ. CDR3 in DNA: TGCGCCAGCAGCGGCGACAGGGGGAACACCGGGGAGCTGTTTTTT. Amino acid sequence: CASSGDRGNTGELFF.

The rearrangement uses TRBV10-3 and TRBJ2-1; the match to TRBD2 covers 7 bases. V was pared by 4 bases and J by 7 bases, with 7 bases of the junction left unmatched. Per the germline V gene, CDR1 is ENHRY and CDR2 is SYGVKD. The CDR3 spans 14 residues. CDR3 DNA: TGTGCCATCAGTGCGAGTAGCGGGCCAAATGAGCAGTTCTTC. Translating it yields CAISASSGPNEQFF.

This clonotype was seen a few times. J is TRBJ2-5 and V is TRBV7-6, with 8 nucleotides matching TRBD2. The junction had 5 bases not matched to a gene; V was cut back by 0 bases and J by 5 bases. The CDR3 consists of 15 residues. Germline lookup yields CDR1 SGHVS and CDR2 FNYEAQ. DNA of the CDR3: TGTGCCAGCAGCTTAGCCCTGACTAGCGTGGAGACCCAGTACTTC. It specifies CASSLALTSVETQYF.

Many counts were recorded for this clonotype. The chain recombines TRBV12-3 or TRBV12-4 with TRBJ2-2, with no clear D. V gave up 3 bases and J gave up 2 bases, with 7 bases separating them. This CDR3 has 14 amino acids. CDR3 residues: CASSFSTNTGELFF. The CDR3 region has the DNA TGTGCCAGCAGTTTCTCCACTAACACCGGGGAGCTGTTTTTT.

The DNA for the CDR3 is TGTGCCAGCAGTCAGACACGGTTGGGGGAGACCCAGTACTTC. Translated: CASSQTRLGETQYF. The chain links TRBV12-3 or TRBV12-4 to TRBJ2-5; no firm D call. CDR3 length equals 14 residues. Trimming took 5 bases from V and 5 from J, leaving 15 bases between them.

At least ten counts were recorded for this clonotype. This rearrangement joins TRBV12-3 or TRBV12-4 to TRBJ2-1, with D maybe TRBD1 (5 bases). The CDR3 covers 13 residues. V was clipped by 5 bases and J by 6 bases, with 11 bases between them. As DNA, the CDR3 is TGTGCCAGCAGTGGTCAGGGTGCCAATGAGCAGTTCTTC. Its translation is CASSGQGANEQFF.